Presented here are 22 T cell receptor beta chains from one specimen sequenced in a study of OX40 agonist ivuxolimab in advanced cancers. TCRdb keeps only in-frame clones here, not all; method: immunoSEQ multiplex PCR. The top ten hold about 8.2% of the sample, which has 65,000 to 80,000 clones, 65% to 85% seen once. Sample: CD4+ or CD8+ T cells sorted from blood, taken in a trial of the OX40 agonist ivuxolimab. These receptors came from an adult with an advanced solid tumor such as melanoma, head and neck, liver or kidney cancer.

The chain is built from TRBV6-1 and TRBJ1-6, with a tentative D call TRBD1 (6 bases). Germline V gene sequence: CDR1 MNHNS, CDR2 SASEGT. This CDR3 is built from 14 residues. Trimming pared 2 bases from V and 10 bases from J, leaving 12 bases between. Written as DNA, the CDR3 is TGTGCCAGCAGTGAAAGGGAAGGGGGGTCACCCCTCCACTTT. As protein: CASSEREGGSPLHF.

This clone was detected a few times. The CDR3 sequence: CATKAPIPQDTQYF. In nucleotides, the CDR3 is TGTGCCACCAAAGCCCCCATCCCCCAAGATACGCAGTATTTT. The rearrangement uses TRBV19 and TRBJ2-3; D is undetermined. Germline loops: CDR1 LNHDA, CDR2 SQIVND (reference sequence). The V and J ends lost 10 bases and 5 bases respectively, with 19 bases between them. The CDR3 loop spans 14 amino acids.

V is TRBV5-1 and J is TRBJ1-2, with TRBD1 matching over 7 bases. Germline CDR1 and CDR2: SGHRS and YFSETQ. The CDR3 is made up of 14 amino acids. V dropped 0 bases and J dropped 6; count of bases not matched to a gene: 5. CDR3 amino acids: CASSLEGTANGYTF. Written as DNA, the CDR3 is TGCGCCAGCAGCTTGGAAGGGACAGCTAATGGCTACACCTTC.

This clone turned up a few times. The J gene is TRBJ1-4, the V gene TRBV28; D remains unclear. Germline CDR1 MDHEN, CDR2 SYDVKM. The V end was cut by 4 bases, the J end by 5 bases, with 8 bases between. This CDR3 is 13 amino acids long. The CDR3 here is CASSSDGNEKLFF. Here the CDR3 DNA reads TGTGCCAGCAGTTCGGACGGGAATGAAAAACTGTTTTTT.

The CDR3 DNA reads TGTGCCAGCAGCTTAGGGGACGAGCAGTACTTC. As protein: CASSLGDEQYF. The gene calls are TRBV7-6 and TRBJ2-7; D is unresolved. The CDR3 loop spans 11 amino acids. Germline V gene sequence: CDR1 SGHVS, CDR2 FNYEAQ. V lost 1 base and J 5 bases, leaving 3 bases between the germline ends.

The rearrangement links TRBV14 to TRBJ1-2, with D unclear. The V gene's germline CDR1 is SGHDN and CDR2 FVKESK. The CDR3 totals 13 residues. The germline V and J ends were trimmed by 4 bases and 8 bases, with 14 bases remaining between them. CDR3 DNA sequence: TGTGCCAGCAGCCTTCTGAGTTTGGACGGCTACACCTTC. It encodes CASSLLSLDGYTF.

The chain is built from TRBV5-5 and TRBJ2-5; TRBD1 aligns across 7 bases. Germline loops: CDR1 SGHKS, CDR2 YYEKEE (reference sequence). This CDR3 spans 16 amino acids. Trimming cost V 5 bases and J 1 base; bases outside gene matches: 11. The DNA of the CDR3 is TGTGCCAGCAGTACCGGCAGGGGGTTCCTCCAAGAGACCCAGTACTTC. Amino acids: CASSTGRGFLQETQYF.

The chain carries TRBV2 and TRBJ2-1; D possibly corresponds to TRBD1 (6 bases). Trimming shortened V by 5 bases and J by 1 base, and 15 bases separated the two germline ends. The CDR3 spans 16 residues. The V gene's germline CDR1 is SNHLY and CDR2 FYNNEI. CDR3 protein: CASSFRDTPSYNEQFF. CDR3 in DNA: TGTGCCAGCAGTTTCCGGGACACCCCGTCCTACAATGAGCAGTTCTTC.

The chain uses TRBV5-1 and TRBJ2-2, with D hard to call. Trimming shortened V by 2 bases and J by 6 bases, and 2 bases separated the two germline ends. This CDR3 comprises 11 residues. CDR1 is SGHRS and CDR2 is YFSETQ in the germline V gene. The CDR3 nucleotides are TGCGCCAGCAGCTTCTCCGGGGAGCTGTTTTTT. It codes for CASSFSGELFF.

This chain links TRBV19 with TRBJ2-6; D is uncertain. The length of the CDR3 is 18 residues. Looked up from germline, CDR1 is LNHDA and CDR2 is SQIVND (reference sequence). V was cut by 0 bases and J by 0 bases, with 12 bases left in between. CDR3 loop: CASSIDPPAYSGANVLTF. The DNA for the CDR3 is TGTGCCAGTAGTATAGATCCCCCCGCGTACTCTGGGGCCAACGTCCTGACTTTC.

V is TRBV7-9 and J is TRBJ2-1; 13 nucleotides line up with TRBD2. CDR1 SEHNR and CDR2 FQNEAQ come from the germline V gene (reference sequence). The CDR3 consists of 16 residues. V gave up 4 bases and J gave up 7 bases; unmatched junction bases: 7. CDR3 protein: CASSSPGLAGINEQFF. CDR3 coding DNA: TGTGCCAGCAGCTCACCGGGACTAGCGGGAATAAATGAGCAGTTCTTC.

This chain connects TRBV30 to TRBJ2-6; 14 bases align to TRBD2. CDR1 is GTSNPN, CDR2 SVGIG, per germline (reference sequence). This CDR3 comprises 21 residues. With 0 bases clipped from V and 0 bases from J, the junction kept 10 bases outside the gene matches. DNA of the CDR3: TGTGCCTGGAGTGTACTTAGACTAGCGGGAGGGCCAGGCTCTGGGGCCAACGTCCTGACTTTC. It is translated as CAWSVLRLAGGPGSGANVLTF. Complete variable domain (other parts from reference TRBV30 and TRBJ2-6): SQTIHQWPATLVQPVGSPLSLECTVEGTSNPNLYWYRQAAGRGLQLLFYSVGIGQISSEVPQNLSASRPQDRQFILSSKKLLLSDSGFYLCAWSVLRLAGGPGSGANVLTFGAGSRLTVL.

This chain links TRBV4-2 with TRBJ2-2; D remains ambiguous. The CDR3 length is 13 residues. V was clipped by 0 bases and J by 7 bases, with 6 bases between them. CDR1 LGHNA and CDR2 YNFKEQ come from the germline V gene. CDR3 in DNA: TGTGCCAGCAGCCAAGATAGGCACGGGGAGCTGTTTTTT. Its translation is CASSQDRHGELFF.

This clone was recorded only once. This chain joins TRBV5-1 and TRBJ2-5, with D uncertain. The germline CDR1 and CDR2 sequences are SGHRS and YFSETQ. The CDR3 is 14 residues long. Trimming pared 0 bases from V and 5 bases from J, leaving 11 bases between. CDR3 sequence: CASSLALDSETQYF. The CDR3 DNA is TGCGCCAGCAGCTTGGCATTAGACTCCGAGACCCAGTACTTC. Based on the CDR3 plus reference TRBV5-1 and TRBJ2-5, the full variable domain is KAGVTQTPRYLIKTRGQQVTLSCSPISGHRSVSWYQQTPGQGLQFLFEYFSETQRNKGNFPGRFSGRQFSNSRSEMNVSTLELGDSALYLCASSLALDSETQYFGPGTRLLVL.

About this clone: Germline is not matched at one junction end, which may reflect a read error. This chain connects TRBV5-5 to TRBJ2-7; 10 nucleotides agree with TRBD1. The CDR3 is 16 amino acids. From germline, CDR1 is SGHKS and CDR2 YYEKEE (reference sequence). The CDR3: CASSHSGTGESYEQYF. For the CDR3, the DNA is TGCGCCAGCAGCCACTCTGGGACAGGGGAATCCTACGAGCAGTACTTC.

The rearrangement uses TRBV7-2 and TRBJ2-7; D possibly corresponds to TRBD1 (5 bases). V lost 2 bases, J lost 0 bases, and 17 bases lay in between. CDR1 SGHTA and CDR2 FQGNSA come from the germline V gene. The CDR3 length is 17 residues. CDR3 sequence reads: CASSLSLTGSLSYEQYF. The CDR3 DNA follows: TGTGCCAGCAGCTTAAGCCTTACAGGCTCTCTCTCCTACGAGCAGTACTTC.

This clone has just a few counts. The J gene is TRBJ2-3, the V gene TRBV28; D ambiguous. Trimming pared 6 bases from V and 2 bases from J, leaving 9 bases between. Looked up from germline, CDR1 is MDHEN and CDR2 is SYDVKM. The CDR3 totals 13 residues. CDR3 protein: CASSPSATDTQYF. The CDR3 nucleotides are TGTGCCAGCAGCCCGTCAGCCACAGATACGCAGTATTTT.

The chain employs TRBV5-1 and TRBJ2-5; 12 bases fit TRBD2. Germline V gives CDR1 SGHRS, CDR2 YFSETQ. This CDR3 contains 18 residues. With V trimmed by 0 bases and J by 2 bases, 8 bases remained unmatched. CDR3 residues: CASSLGGLAGGNQETQYF. CDR3 sequence (DNA): TGCGCCAGCAGCTTGGGCGGCCTAGCGGGGGGGAATCAAGAGACCCAGTACTTC.

The CDR3 DNA reads as TGTGCCAGCAGCCCCATGGTCCTAGATGGCTACACCTTC. This codes for CASSPMVLDGYTF. J is TRBJ1-2 and V is TRBV7-2, with D unresolved. The V end lost 5 bases, the J end lost 6 bases, and 13 bases lay between the germline ends. CDR3 size: 13 residues. Germline lookup yields CDR1 SGHTA and CDR2 FQGNSA. Complete variable domain (other parts from reference TRBV7-2 and TRBJ1-2): GAGVSQSPSNKVTEKGKDVELRCDPISGHTALYWYRQSLGQGLEFLIYFQGNSAPDKSGLPSDRFSAERTGGSVSTLTIQRTQQEDSAVYLCASSPMVLDGYTFGSGTRLTVV.

The chain joins TRBV4-1 to TRBJ1-1; TRBD1 is a possible D gene (5 bases). Germline loops: CDR1 MGHRA, CDR2 YSYEKL. With 1 base removed from V and 5 bases from J, the gap between germline ends came to 17 bases. CDR3 length: 16 residues. CDR3 nucleotides: TGCGCCAGCAGCCAAGTGCCTTTTCAGGGAAAAACTGAAGCTTTCTTT. This sequence encodes CASSQVPFQGKTEAFF.

J is TRBJ2-6 and V is TRBV5-1, with 11 bases lining up with TRBD1. From germline, CDR1 is SGHRS and CDR2 YFSETQ. J was trimmed by 4 bases and V by 3 bases; bases with no gene match: 6. This CDR3 contains 17 residues. The DNA of the CDR3 is TGCGCCAGCAGCTCCCGGACAGGGGGCGGAGGGGCCAACGTCCTGACTTTC. Encoded protein: CASSSRTGGGGANVLTF.

The rearrangement joins TRBV7-9 to TRBJ2-1, with 11 bases matching TRBD1. The germline CDR1 and CDR2 sequences are SEHNR and FQNEAQ (reference sequence). The length of the CDR3 is 16 residues. J gave up 4 bases and V 2 bases, and 4 bases lay outside the gene matches. CDR3 protein: CASSLPGQGGYNEQFF. CDR3 in DNA: TGTGCCAGCAGCTTACCGGGACAGGGGGGATACAATGAGCAGTTCTTC.